This T cell receptor (beta chain) was recovered during a study of a mutant IDH1 vaccine in newly diagnosed glioma. Overall study: Patients previously underwent radiotherapy, temozolomide, or both, and most underwent both. Study findings and constraints: Apparently, pseudoprogression bore no relation to changes among the top peripheral T cell clonotypes. Immune responses induced by the vaccine were seen in about 93% of patients, spanning multiple MHC alleles.

This CDR3 contains 12 residues. The V gene's germline CDR1 is MNHNY and CDR2 SVGAGI (reference sequence). Between the trimmed V and J ends, which lost 6 bases and 7 bases, there was a span of 7 bases. Time point meaning: baseline, week 1 (first vaccination visit). Treatment reported: pre-vaccination baseline after standard-of-care therapy. Libraries were prepared by immunoSEQ multiplex PCR; TCRdb keeps only in-frame clonotypes and omits some of them. The sample lists around 37,000 clones, about 78% occurring once. As to this clone: The antigen is undetermined.

Specimen: PBMCs, collected from a glioma patient treated with radiotherapy, temozolomide or both. The V gene is TRBV6-6, the J gene TRBJ1-6; no clear D gene. The TCR sequence derives from a man between 35 and 55 years old with glioma. Some clones in this sample may be carry-over from other donors' samples. CDR3 DNA: TGTGCCAGCAGCCCCTCCAATTCACCCCTCCACTTT. This codes for CASSPSNSPLHF.